This T cell receptor (beta chain) was documented in a study of blood T cell repertoires in COVID-19. Study details: Specimens from acute and convalescent COVID-19 originated in the United States, Italy and Spain. The cDNA or gDNA used as material had been derived from T cells, B-cell-depleted T cells, or PBMCs.

Clones were read by immunoSEQ multiplex PCR, and TCRdb kept only the in-frame ones, dropping some. The sample has 100,000 to 150,000 clones; about 74% are singletons. Between the trimmed V and J ends, which lost 4 bases and 3 bases, there was a span of 9 bases. Germline V lookup: CDR1 MGHRA, CDR2 YSYEKL. The CDR3 consists of 13 residues. The sequencing sample was made of peripheral blood. The chain employs TRBV4-1 and TRBJ1-2; D is undetermined. This receptor was obtained from a man in his 60s with acute or convalescent COVID-19. In DNA, the CDR3 is TGCGCCAGCAGCCCCGGGGTACACTATGGCTACACCTTC. The encoded protein is CASSPGVHYGYTF.